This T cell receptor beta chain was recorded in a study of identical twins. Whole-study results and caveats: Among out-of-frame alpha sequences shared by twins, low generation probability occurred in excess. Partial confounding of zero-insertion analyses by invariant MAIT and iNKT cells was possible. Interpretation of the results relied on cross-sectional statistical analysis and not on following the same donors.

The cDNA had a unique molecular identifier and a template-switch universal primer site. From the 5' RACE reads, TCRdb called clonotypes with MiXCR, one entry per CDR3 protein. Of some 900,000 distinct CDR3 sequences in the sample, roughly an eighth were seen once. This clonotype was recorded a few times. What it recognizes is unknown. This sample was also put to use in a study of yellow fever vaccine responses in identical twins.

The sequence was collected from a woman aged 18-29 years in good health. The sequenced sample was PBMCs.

Written as DNA, the CDR3 is TGCAGTGCTAGATCGGGGATATTATACAATGAGCAGTTCTTC. This codes for CSARSGILYNEQFF. The V and J genes are TRBV20-1 and TRBJ2-1; tentatively, D is TRBD2 (5 bases). CDR3 size: 14 residues. Germline CDR1 and CDR2: DFQATT and SNEGSKA (reference sequence). With 2 bases removed from V and 4 bases from J, the gap between germline ends came to 12 bases.